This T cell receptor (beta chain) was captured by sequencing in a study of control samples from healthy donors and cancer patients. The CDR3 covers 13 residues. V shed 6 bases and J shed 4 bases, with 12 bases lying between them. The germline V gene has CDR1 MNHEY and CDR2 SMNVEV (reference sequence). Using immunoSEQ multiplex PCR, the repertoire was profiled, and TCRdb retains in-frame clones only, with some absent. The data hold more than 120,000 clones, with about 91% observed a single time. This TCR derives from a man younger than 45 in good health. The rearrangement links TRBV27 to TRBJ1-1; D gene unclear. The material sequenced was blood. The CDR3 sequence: CASSHVTGTEAFF. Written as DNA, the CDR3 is TGTGCCAGCAGCCACGTGACGGGCACTGAAGCTTTCTTT.